This T cell receptor (beta chain) emerged from a study of shared clonotypes between healthy human individuals. The germline gives CDR1 SGHTA, CDR2 FQGNSA. This CDR3 comprises 13 residues. The V end lost 5 bases, the J end lost 3 bases, and 11 bases lay between the germline ends. TCRdb's copy holds only in-frame clones and misses some; the assay was immunoSEQ multiplex PCR. Of fewer than 550,000 clones detected, roughly 85% appear once; the ten largest clones hold under 15%. The sample consisted of PBMCs. The V call is TRBV7-2, the J call TRBJ2-7; D is uncertain. The source of this sequence is a woman aged 40 to 49 in good health. Some clones in this sample may be carry-over from other donors' samples. CDR3 amino acids: CASSAKRVYEQYF. In nucleotides, the CDR3 is TGTGCCAGCAGCGCTAAAAGGGTCTACGAGCAGTACTTC.